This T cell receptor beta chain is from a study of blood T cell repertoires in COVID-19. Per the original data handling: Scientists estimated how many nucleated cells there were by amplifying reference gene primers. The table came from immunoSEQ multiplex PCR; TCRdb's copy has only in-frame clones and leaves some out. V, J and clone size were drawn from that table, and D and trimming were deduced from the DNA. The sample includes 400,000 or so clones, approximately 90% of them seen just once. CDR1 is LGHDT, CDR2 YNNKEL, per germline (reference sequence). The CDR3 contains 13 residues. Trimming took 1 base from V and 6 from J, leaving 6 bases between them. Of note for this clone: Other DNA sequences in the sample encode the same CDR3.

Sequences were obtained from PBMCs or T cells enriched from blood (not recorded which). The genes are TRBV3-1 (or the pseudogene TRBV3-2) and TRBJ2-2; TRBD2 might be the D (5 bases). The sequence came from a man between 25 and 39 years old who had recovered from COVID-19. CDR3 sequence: CASSQGGPGELFF. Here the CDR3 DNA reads TGTGCCAGCAGCCAAGGAGGGCCCGGGGAGCTGTTTTTT.